The 23 T cell receptor beta chains reported below all come from one sample, sequenced in a study of blood T cell repertoires in COVID-19. Measured with immunoSEQ multiplex PCR; TCRdb has only the in-frame clones, and not every one. The sample consists of 100,000 or so clones, approximately 72% of them appearing once. The sample taken for sequencing was peripheral blood. These receptors were taken from a woman in her sixties or seventies with acute or convalescent COVID-19.

The rearrangement uses TRBV9 and TRBJ2-1; TRBD1 might be the D (5 bases). This CDR3 has 14 amino acids. The germline V gene encodes CDR1 SGDLS and CDR2 YYNGEE. The V gene lost 0 bases and the J gene lost 6 bases, with 10 bases spanning the gap. CDR3 residues: CASSVVQGGNEQFF. The CDR3 DNA sequence: TGTGCCAGCAGCGTAGTTCAGGGCGGCAATGAGCAGTTCTTC.

The rearrangement uses TRBV7-2 and TRBJ1-1; no reliable D call. This CDR3 has 13 residues. Trimming took off 1 base at V and 5 bases at J, with 8 bases between the two ends. Germline CDR1 and CDR2: SGHTA and FQGNSA. CDR3 sequence reads: CASSLDSYTEAFF. The DNA for the CDR3 is TGTGCCAGCAGCTTAGACAGTTATACTGAAGCTTTCTTT. The full variable domain, with the rest looked up from reference TRBV7-2 and TRBJ1-1, is GAGVSQSPSNKVTEKGKDVELRCDPISGHTALYWYRQSLGQGLEFLIYFQGNSAPDKSGLPSDRFSAERTGGSVSTLTIQRTQQEDSAVYLCASSLDSYTEAFFGQGTRLTVV.

This clone has only a few counts. The chain combines TRBV5-4 with TRBJ2-3, with 10 nucleotides matching TRBD2. Germline CDR1 reads SGHNT; CDR2 reads YYREEE (reference sequence). The trim removed 5 bases at V and 1 base at J, leaving 4 bases unmatched. The CDR3 consists of 15 residues. This chain's CDR3 is CASSQSGGGTDTQYF. CDR3 in DNA: TGTGCCAGCAGTCAAAGCGGGGGGGGCACAGATACGCAGTATTTT.

This sequence joins TRBV29-1 and TRBJ1-1; 8 positions agree with TRBD1. Trimming took 6 bases from V and 3 from J; bases not matched to a gene: 9. CDR1 and CDR2 (germline): SQVTM, ANQGSEA. The length of the CDR3 is 14 residues. CDR3 loop: CSVSQGAGDTEAFF. The CDR3 DNA sequence: TGCAGCGTAAGTCAGGGGGCCGGGGACACTGAAGCTTTCTTT.

The chain joins TRBV11-2 to TRBJ2-1; 15 bases map to TRBD2. V shed 0 bases, J shed 10 bases, and the junction held 7 bases outside the gene matches. Germline V CDR1 and CDR2: SGHAT, FQNNGV. The CDR3 has 17 residues. The chain's CDR3 is CASSLDRTSGGVGEQFF. CDR3 in DNA: TGTGCCAGCAGCTTAGATCGGACTAGCGGGGGGGTCGGCGAGCAGTTCTTC.

This chain joins TRBV6-1 and TRBJ1-4, with 7 positions matching TRBD1. V lost 1 base, J lost 3 bases, and 5 bases stayed unmatched. The CDR3 is 16 amino acids. Germline V lookup: CDR1 MNHNS, CDR2 SASEGT. The DNA of the CDR3 is TGTGCCAGCAGTGAAGACAGGGGTTTAGCTAATGAAAAACTGTTTTTT. This sequence encodes CASSEDRGLANEKLFF.

The chain links TRBV5-1 to TRBJ2-7; TRBD2 matches at 8 bases. CDR3 length: 16 amino acids. The V and J ends lost 10 bases and 7 bases, in that order; junction bases with no gene match: 22. The V gene's germline CDR1 is SGHRS and CDR2 YFSETQ. CDR3 region: CACLCGWVGRGGEQYF. As DNA, the CDR3 is TGCGCCTGTTTGTGCGGTTGGGTGGGCCGGGGGGGGGAGCAGTACTTC.

This clone was seen only once. The genes are TRBV5-6 and TRBJ1-2; D remains unclear. The CDR3 sequence is 15 residues long. The V end was cut by 2 bases, the J end by 1 base, with 12 bases between. The germline V gene encodes CDR1 SGHDT and CDR2 YYEEEE. The CDR3, as DNA: TGTGCCAGCAGCTTACGTTCTCAACTTAACTATGGCTACACCTTC. This gives the protein CASSLRSQLNYGYTF.

The rearrangement uses TRBV6-5 and TRBJ2-1; 8 bases map to TRBD1. The trim removed 5 bases at V and 7 bases at J, leaving 1 base unmatched. CDR3 length: 12 amino acids. The germline gives CDR1 MNHEY, CDR2 SVGAGI. The CDR3 DNA reads as TGTGCCAGCAGTCGGGACAGGAATGAGCAGTTCTTC. This codes for CASSRDRNEQFF.

This clone came up many times. The chain recombines TRBV24-1 with TRBJ1-5; TRBD1 aligns across 7 bases. Germline-derived CDR1 and CDR2 are KGHDR and SFDVKD. The V gene end was trimmed by 3 bases and the J gene end by 7 bases; junction bases not matched to a gene: 8. This CDR3 region has 15 residues. The CDR3 DNA reads as TGTGCCACCAGTGATCGACAGGGCTTGGGACAGCCCCAGCATTTT. It encodes CATSDRQGLGQPQHF.

The rearrangement joins TRBV10-2 to TRBJ1-2; tentatively, D is TRBD1 (5 bases). Germline loops: CDR1 WSHSY, CDR2 SAAADI. Trimming pared 8 bases from V and 4 bases from J, leaving 17 bases between. The CDR3 contains 14 residues. DNA of the CDR3: TGCGCCAGCGCCGGGACTACAAGCGGCTATGGCTACACCTTC. Its protein is CASAGTTSGYGYTF.

V usage is TRBV6-5 and J usage is TRBJ1-6; TRBD1 matches at 7 bases. Germline V gene lookup returns CDR1 MNHEY and CDR2 SVGAGI. The CDR3 contains 13 residues. This CDR3 reads CGTGSSYNSPLHF. The DNA of the CDR3 is TGTGGGACAGGCAGCTCCTATAATTCACCCCTCCACTTT.

The V gene is TRBV18, the J gene TRBJ1-2, with 8 bases aligning to TRBD1. This CDR3 is built from 17 residues. V was pared by 1 base and J by 2 bases, with 9 bases of the junction left unmatched. In germline, CDR1 is KGHSH, CDR2 LQKENI. The CDR3 region has the DNA TGTGCCAGCTCACCACTCGCGGACAGGGTGGGAAACTATGGCTACACCTTC. This codes for CASSPLADRVGNYGYTF. The entire variable domain, with the rest obtained from reference TRBV18 and TRBJ1-2, is as follows: NAGVMQNPRHLVRRRGQEARLRCSPMKGHSHVYWYRQLPEEGLKFMVYLQKENIIDESGMPKERFSAEFPKEGPSILRIQQVVRGDSAAYFCASSPLADRVGNYGYTFGSGTRLTVV.

The chain links TRBV9 to TRBJ2-5, with D unclear. The DNA end is a closer match to TRBJ2-7, so the J assignment may be wrong. The CDR3 is 12 amino acids. Per germline, CDR1 SGDLS and CDR2 YYNGEE. This chain's CDR3 is CASSGEAYEQYF. The CDR3 coding sequence is TGTGCCAGCAGCGGAGAGGCCTACGAGCAGTACTTC.

The V call is TRBV5-1, the J call TRBJ2-7; maybe TRBD1 (6 bases). The CDR3 has 13 amino acids. The V end was cut by 0 bases, the J end by 3 bases, with 7 bases between. From germline, CDR1 is SGHRS and CDR2 YFSETQ. CDR3 sequence (DNA): TGCGCCAGCAGCTTGGTGGACAGCTACGAGCAGTACTTC. Translated: CASSLVDSYEQYF.

The rearrangement joins TRBV19 to TRBJ2-7, with D perhaps matching TRBD1 (5 bases). Trimming left V 5 bases short and J 4 bases short, with 9 bases between. The V gene's germline CDR1 is LNHDA and CDR2 SQIVND (reference sequence). The CDR3 loop spans 12 amino acids. CDR3 amino acids: CASSDRKYEQYF. CDR3 coding DNA: TGTGCCAGTAGTGACAGAAAATACGAGCAGTACTTC.

The rearrangement links TRBV7-2 to TRBJ1-2, with 8 bases lining up with TRBD1. The CDR3 loop spans 16 amino acids. V lost 0 bases to trimming and J lost 4 bases; unmatched junction nucleotides: 7. Per the germline V gene, CDR1 is SGHTA and CDR2 is FQGNSA. CDR3 region: CASSLAGQGMAYGYTF. Here the CDR3 DNA reads TGTGCCAGCAGCTTAGCCGGACAGGGTATGGCCTATGGCTACACCTTC.

This clone has more than one count but fewer than ten. The V and J genes are TRBV11-2 and TRBJ2-1; 12 nucleotides align to TRBD2. The CDR3 extends over 15 amino acids. Germline assignment: CDR1 SGHAT and CDR2 FQNNGV. J gave up 8 bases and V 3 bases, and 5 bases lay outside the gene matches. The CDR3: CASSFGLAGSDEQFF. CDR3 nucleotide sequence: TGTGCCAGCAGCTTTGGACTAGCGGGGTCGGATGAGCAGTTCTTC.

The chain recombines TRBV15 with TRBJ2-5; D is possibly TRBD2 (5 bases). This CDR3 comprises 15 residues. Trimming removed 0 bases from V and 5 bases from J, with 13 bases in between. Looked up from germline, CDR1 is LNHNV and CDR2 is YYDKDF (reference sequence). Written as DNA, the CDR3 is TGTGCCACCAGCAGAGATCGGTGGAGGCTGGAGACCCAGTACTTC. It is translated as CATSRDRWRLETQYF.

V gene TRBV12-3 or TRBV12-4 combines with J gene TRBJ2-1; 7 nucleotides match TRBD1. This CDR3 has 13 residues. Trimming cost V 6 bases and J 4 bases; bases outside gene matches: 3. The CDR3 nucleotides read TGTGCCAGCAGCAGGGGACAGTACAATGAGCAGTTCTTC. This sequence encodes CASSRGQYNEQFF.

This chain joins TRBV3-1 (or the pseudogene TRBV3-2) and TRBJ2-5, with a tentative D call TRBD1 (7 bases). The germline V gene has CDR1 LGHDT and CDR2 YNNKEL (reference sequence). V was trimmed by 2 bases and J by 4 bases, leaving 20 bases between them. The CDR3 length is 17 residues. CDR3 sequence (DNA): TGTGCCAGCAGCCAACCGGTCTTCGGAGGGGGCCGAGAGACCCAGTACTTC. This sequence encodes CASSQPVFGGGRETQYF.

J is TRBJ1-1 and V is TRBV7-6; D is perhaps TRBD1 (6 bases). The germline V gene encodes CDR1 SGHVS and CDR2 FNYEAQ. V lost 1 base, J lost 7 bases, and 10 bases lay in between. CDR3 length: 13 residues. The CDR3 region is CASSLGGPDEAFF. DNA for the CDR3: TGTGCCAGCAGCTTAGGGGGGCCTGATGAAGCTTTCTTT.

The chain uses TRBV6-4 and TRBJ1-4, with TRBD1 as a possible D gene (5 bases). CDR1 MRHNA and CDR2 SNTAGT come from the germline V gene. The ends were cut back, 11 bases at V and 10 bases at J, with 8 bases in the middle. This CDR3 has 9 residues. Written as DNA, the CDR3 is TGTGCCCTTAGGGGAAAACTGTTTTTT. Translation: CALRGKLFF.